This T cell receptor beta chain comes out of a study of beta chain features in type 1 diabetes. cDNA synthesis used the whole RNA isolate, giving expressed TCRB sequences. The method was immunoSEQ multiplex PCR; TCRdb's version includes in-frame clones alone and lacks a portion of them. The table lists some 300,000 clones, under 8.5% of them singletons, with over 0.8% in the top ten. In this sample, this clone turned up a few times. The germline V gene has CDR1 LGHNA and CDR2 YSLEER. V was trimmed by 0 bases and J by 0 bases, leaving 11 bases between them. The CDR3 runs 16 residues. The chain couples TRBV4-3 to TRBJ2-5; the D is unclear. This sequence originates from a woman younger than 35 in good health. Input material: central memory CD4+ T cells from blood. This chain's CDR3 is CASSQDAPPYQETQYF. CDR3 nucleotide sequence: TGCGCCAGCAGCCAAGATGCCCCCCCCTACCAAGAGACCCAGTACTTC.